Each of the 7 T cell receptor beta chains below was sequenced from the same sample in a study of T cell changes during pregnancy in multiple sclerosis (dated by TCRdb to about 2019). The protocol used for the library was the immunoSEQ multiplex PCR assay. TCRdb limited this immuneACCESS table to in-frame rearrangements with V and J called. A share of clones is missing; checked studies link under half to unresolved V genes, and the rest is unexplained. This sample is represented by 75,000 to 95,000 clones; 89% of them were singletons. About 1% of the sample lies in the top ten. The starting material was peripheral blood, obtained in the first trimester of pregnancy. The receptor source for this set is a female donor in good health, enrolled as a control in a pregnancy study.

The rearrangement links TRBV2 to TRBJ1-5; 9 nucleotides align to TRBD1. V lost 4 bases, J lost 1 base, and 2 bases stayed unmatched. This CDR3 has 15 residues. Germline CDR1 and CDR2: SNHLY and FYNNEI. The CDR3: CASSGGTGSNQPQHF. In DNA, the CDR3 is TGTGCCAGCAGTGGGGGGACAGGGAGCAATCAGCCCCAGCATTTT.

The CDR3 DNA sequence: TGTGCCAGCAGCTTTGGCATAAAGAACACTGAAGCTTTCTTT. Amino acid sequence: CASSFGIKNTEAFF. V usage is TRBV11-2 and J usage is TRBJ1-1; D remains ambiguous. Per germline, CDR1 SGHAT and CDR2 FQNNGV. CDR3 length equals 14 residues. V was pared by 3 bases and J by 1 base, with 9 bases between.

The V gene is TRBV5-5, the J gene TRBJ2-3; 10 positions match TRBD2. Trimming at V came to 2 bases and at J to 3 bases, leaving 6 bases not matched to a gene. The CDR3 loop spans 16 amino acids. The germline V gene encodes CDR1 SGHKS and CDR2 YYEKEE (reference sequence). In DNA form, the CDR3 reads TGTGCCAGCAGCTTACTAGCGGGACAGCGGACAGATACGCAGTATTTT. Protein: CASSLLAGQRTDTQYF. Looking up the rest from reference TRBV5-5 and TRBJ2-3 gives the full variable domain: DAGVTQSPTHLIKTRGQQVTLRCSPISGHKSVSWYQQVLGQGPQFIFQYYEKEERGRGNFPDRFSARQFPNYSSELNVNALLLGDSALYLCASSLLAGQRTDTQYFGPGTRLTVL.

The chain uses TRBV5-4 and TRBJ2-1; the match to TRBD2 covers 14 bases. This CDR3 spans 15 amino acids. Germline V gives CDR1 SGHNT, CDR2 YYREEE (reference sequence). The trim removed 4 bases at V and 10 bases at J, leaving 7 bases unmatched. CDR3 protein: CASSPGTSGGGEQFF. The CDR3 DNA follows: TGTGCCAGCAGCCCCGGGACTAGCGGGGGAGGGGAGCAGTTCTTC.

This chain links TRBV27 with TRBJ1-2; 7 nucleotides align to TRBD1. This CDR3 is built from 12 residues. V lost 6 bases to trimming and J lost 8 bases; unmatched junction nucleotides: 6. The germline V gene has CDR1 MNHEY and CDR2 SMNVEV (reference sequence). CDR3 bases: TGTGCCAGCAGGACAGGGCGGGGAGGCTACACCTTC. It specifies CASRTGRGGYTF.

CDR3 in DNA: TGCGCCAGCACCCGGGGCGGGGGGCTAGAAACCTACGAGCAGTACTTC. Translated: CASTRGGGLETYEQYF. This chain links TRBV5-1 with TRBJ2-7; 8 positions match TRBD2. Trimming took 6 bases from V and 2 from J; bases not matched to a gene: 13. This CDR3 region has 16 residues. The germline gives CDR1 SGHRS, CDR2 YFSETQ.

The V call is TRBV4-1, the J call TRBJ1-2, with D tentatively TRBD1 (5 bases). The V end lost 7 bases, the J end lost 8 bases, and 32 bases lay between the germline ends. The germline V gene has CDR1 MGHRA and CDR2 YSYEKL. The CDR3 consists of 18 residues. Written as DNA, the CDR3 is TGCGCCAGCACCTATTTGGGGAGGGGTTATCGAATCTCTAGCGGCTACACCTTC. Amino acids: CASTYLGRGYRISSGYTF.